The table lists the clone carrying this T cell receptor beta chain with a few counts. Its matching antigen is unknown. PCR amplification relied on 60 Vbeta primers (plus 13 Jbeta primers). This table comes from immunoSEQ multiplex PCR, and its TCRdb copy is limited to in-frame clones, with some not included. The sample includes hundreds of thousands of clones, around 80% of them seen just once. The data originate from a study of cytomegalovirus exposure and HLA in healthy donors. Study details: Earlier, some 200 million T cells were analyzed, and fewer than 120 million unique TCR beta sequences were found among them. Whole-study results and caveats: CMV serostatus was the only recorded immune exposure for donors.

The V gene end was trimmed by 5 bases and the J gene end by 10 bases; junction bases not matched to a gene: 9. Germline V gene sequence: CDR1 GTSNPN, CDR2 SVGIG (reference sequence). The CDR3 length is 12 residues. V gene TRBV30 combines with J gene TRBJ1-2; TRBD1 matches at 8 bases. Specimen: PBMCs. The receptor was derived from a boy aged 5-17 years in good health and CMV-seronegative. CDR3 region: CAWRGAGGAYTF. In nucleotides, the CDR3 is TGTGCCTGGCGGGGGGCAGGGGGCGCCTACACCTTC.